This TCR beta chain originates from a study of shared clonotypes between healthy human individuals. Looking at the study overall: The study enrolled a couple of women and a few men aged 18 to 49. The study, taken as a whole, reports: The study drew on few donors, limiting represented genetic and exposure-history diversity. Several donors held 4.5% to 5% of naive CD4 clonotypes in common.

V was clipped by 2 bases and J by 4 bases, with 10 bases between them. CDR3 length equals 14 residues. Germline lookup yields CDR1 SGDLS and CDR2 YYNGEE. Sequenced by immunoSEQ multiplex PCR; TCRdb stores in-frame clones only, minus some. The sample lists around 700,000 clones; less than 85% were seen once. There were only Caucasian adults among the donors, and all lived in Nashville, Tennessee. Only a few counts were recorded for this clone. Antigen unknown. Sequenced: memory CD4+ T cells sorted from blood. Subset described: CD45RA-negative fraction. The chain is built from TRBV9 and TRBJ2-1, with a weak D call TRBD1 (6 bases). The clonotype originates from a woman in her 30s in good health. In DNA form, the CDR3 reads TGTGCCAGCAGCGTGACACAGGGTTACAATGAGCAGTTCTTC. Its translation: CASSVTQGYNEQFF. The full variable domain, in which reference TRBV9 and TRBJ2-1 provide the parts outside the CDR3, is DSGVTQTPKHLITATGQRVTLRCSPRSGDLSVYWYQQSLDQGLQFLIQYYNGEERAKGNILERFSAQQFPDLHSELNLSSLELGDSALYFCASSVTQGYNEQFFGPGTRLTVL.